Below, one TCR beta chain is given with its context. Distinct nucleotide sequences in the sample also encode this CDR3. Here immunoSEQ multiplex PCR was the method, and the copy in TCRdb shows in-frame clones only, minus some. The table shows roughly 59,000 clones, with under 95% occurring only once. CDR1 and CDR2 from the germline V gene are LGHNA and YSLEER. The CDR3 runs 15 residues. Trimming took 0 bases from V and 4 from J; bases not matched to a gene: 3. This sample stems from a study of T cell changes during pregnancy in multiple sclerosis. The gene calls are TRBV4-3 and TRBJ1-2; 9 bases align to TRBD1. The sample was peripheral blood, taken in the third trimester of pregnancy. The sequence was collected from a female donor in good health, enrolled as a control in a pregnancy study. The CDR3 is CASSQDGTGPYGYTF. The DNA for the CDR3 is TGCGCCAGCAGCCAAGATGGGACAGGGCCCTATGGCTACACCTTC.